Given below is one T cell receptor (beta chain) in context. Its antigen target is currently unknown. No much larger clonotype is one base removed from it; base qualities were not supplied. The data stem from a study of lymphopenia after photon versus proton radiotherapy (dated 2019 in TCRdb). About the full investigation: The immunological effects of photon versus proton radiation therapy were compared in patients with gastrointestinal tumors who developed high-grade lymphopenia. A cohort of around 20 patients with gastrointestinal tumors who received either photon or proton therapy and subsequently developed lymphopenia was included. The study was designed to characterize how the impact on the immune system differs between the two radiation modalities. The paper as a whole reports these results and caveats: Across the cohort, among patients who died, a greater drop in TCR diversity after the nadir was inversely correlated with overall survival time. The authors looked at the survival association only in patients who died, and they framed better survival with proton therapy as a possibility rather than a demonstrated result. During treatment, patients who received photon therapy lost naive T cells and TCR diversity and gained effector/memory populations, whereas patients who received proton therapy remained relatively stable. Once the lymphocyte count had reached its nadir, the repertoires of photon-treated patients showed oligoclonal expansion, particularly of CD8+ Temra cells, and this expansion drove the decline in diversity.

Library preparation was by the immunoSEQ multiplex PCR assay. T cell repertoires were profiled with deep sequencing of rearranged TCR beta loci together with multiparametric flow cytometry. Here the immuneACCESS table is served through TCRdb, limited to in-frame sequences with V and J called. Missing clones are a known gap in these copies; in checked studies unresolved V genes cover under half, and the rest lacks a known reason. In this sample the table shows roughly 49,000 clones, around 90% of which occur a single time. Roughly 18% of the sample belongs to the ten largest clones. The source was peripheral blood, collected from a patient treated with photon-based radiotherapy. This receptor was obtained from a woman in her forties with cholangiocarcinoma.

The base sequence is TGTGCCAGCAGCTTGGGGCCAGGCTACACCTTC. Translated, this is CASSLGPGYTF. The chain joins TRBV5-4 to TRBJ1-2, with no confident D gene call. The CDR3 contains 11 residues, cysteine and phenylalanine counted. The DNA shown is the 33-base CDR3, in frame from base 1. V is clipped by 0 bases and J by 8 bases, and the sequence between their germline boundaries is 5 bases long. CDR1 and CDR2 were assigned from the germline V gene (reference sequence) as SGHNT and YYREEE.